One sample yielded the 5 T cell receptor beta chains listed below, sequenced in a study of blood T cell repertoires in COVID-19. The assay was immunoSEQ multiplex PCR, and TCRdb's table has in-frame clones only and misses some. Altogether about 160,000 clones are present, about four fifths being singletons, with the ten largest covering 8.1%. The sequencing sample was made of peripheral blood. These receptors originate from an older woman with COVID-19, enrolled during active disease.

This clone appeared a single time. V usage is TRBV19 and J usage is TRBJ1-4; D ambiguous. CDR1 is LNHDA and CDR2 is SQIVND in the germline V gene (reference sequence). The length of the CDR3 is 11 residues. CDR3 coding DNA: TGTGCGAGCGAAGCTAATGAAAAACTGTTTTTT. This encodes CASEANEKLFF.

V gene TRBV2 combines with J gene TRBJ2-7; no clear D gene. Deletions cut 7 bases from V and 4 bases from J, with 8 bases between. CDR1 is SNHLY and CDR2 is FYNNEI in the germline V gene. This CDR3 comprises 11 residues. CDR3 nucleotide sequence: TGTGCCAGCACCCTTAGATACGAGCAGTACTTC. This encodes CASTLRYEQYF.

The chain recombines TRBV19 with TRBJ1-2; D call uncertain. Trimming stripped 0 bases from V and 5 bases from J, with 7 bases between. Looked up from germline, CDR1 is LNHDA and CDR2 is SQIVND (reference sequence). This CDR3 spans 13 amino acids. Here the CDR3 reads CASSIDRKYGYTF. The CDR3 DNA follows: TGTGCCAGTAGTATAGACAGGAAATATGGCTACACCTTC.

This clone has at least ten counts. The V gene is TRBV7-9, the J gene TRBJ2-7; 7 nucleotides agree with TRBD2. Germline CDR1 and CDR2: SEHNR and FQNEAQ (reference sequence). V shed 1 base and J 1 base; nucleotides not matched to a gene: 4. The CDR3 length is 15 residues. The CDR3 region is CASSLGSSGSYEQYV. The CDR3 region has the DNA TGTGCCAGCAGCTTAGGGAGTAGCGGGTCCTACGAGCAGTACGTC.

V usage is TRBV7-9 and J usage is TRBJ1-2; 7 bases match TRBD1. The CDR3 runs to 16 residues. CDR1 is SEHNR, CDR2 FQNEAQ, per germline (reference sequence). Trimming removed 0 bases from V and 1 base from J; junction bases left unmatched: 5. The DNA for the CDR3 is TGTGCCAGCAGCTTAGCGCGGGGACAGAGTAACTATGGCTACACCTTC. This codes for CASSLARGQSNYGYTF. Variable domain in full (rest from reference TRBV7-9 and TRBJ1-2): DTGVSQNPRHKITKRGQNVTFRCDPISEHNRLYWYRQTLGQGPEFLTYFQNEAQLEKSRLLSDRFSAERPKGSFSTLEIQRTEQGDSAMYLCASSLARGQSNYGYTFGSGTRLTVV.